This T cell receptor (beta chain) was sequenced for a study of regulatory and conventional T cells in RAG deficiency. Repertoires were generated with immunoSEQ multiplex PCR, while TCRdb's copy carries only in-frame clones and drops some. This table has tens of thousands of clones, 75% to 90% appearing once. Trimming took 5 bases from V and 4 from J, leaving 19 bases between them. Germline CDR1 reads MNHEY; CDR2 reads SMNVEV (reference sequence). This CDR3 contains 16 residues. Study results and caveats: Compared with controls, unique Treg TCR beta sequences dropped roughly 96-fold in Omenn syndrome and CID/AS.

Notes on this clone: What it binds is unknown.

These sequences were also reported in another study, on regulatory T cells. That paper adds: Amplification used 52 TRBV primers and 13 TRBJ primers. In patients, unique TRB V-J pairs were restricted and V/J usage skewed, especially in Tregs.

The specimen was CD8+ T cells sorted from blood. The TCR was taken from a human donor in good health. The chain carries TRBV27 and TRBJ2-3, with D possibly called TRBD1 or TRBD2 (5 bases each). CDR3 nucleotides: TGTGCCAGCAGTCTACTAACACGAGGGGACCCAGATACGCAGTATTTT. It is translated as CASSLLTRGDPDTQYF.